Given below is one TCR beta chain in context. No antigen is known for it. The entry originates in a study of T cell responses to AZD1222 COVID-19 vaccine. The overall study: Second-dose intervals near 4 or 12 weeks were combined.

The study, taken as a whole, reports: Once two AZD1222 doses were given, Spike-specific TCR breadth and depth went up. Baseline seropositivity occurred in only a handful of AZD1222 recipients.

The length of the CDR3 is 15 residues. V lost 5 bases to trimming and J lost 0 bases, with 13 bases between them. From germline, CDR1 is SGHTA and CDR2 FQGNSA. Only in-frame clones appear in the TCRdb table, and some are missing; sequencing was by immunoSEQ multiplex PCR. This table holds 90,000 to 140,000 clones, 70% to 90% found once. The material was peripheral blood, obtained on day 0 of AZD1222 vaccination. J is TRBJ2-5 and V is TRBV7-2, with D hard to call. This TCR came from an adult in good health. In DNA, the CDR3 is TGTGCCAGCAGCCCCCAGACTGCTTACCAAGAGACCCAGTACTTC. Its translation is CASSPQTAYQETQYF.